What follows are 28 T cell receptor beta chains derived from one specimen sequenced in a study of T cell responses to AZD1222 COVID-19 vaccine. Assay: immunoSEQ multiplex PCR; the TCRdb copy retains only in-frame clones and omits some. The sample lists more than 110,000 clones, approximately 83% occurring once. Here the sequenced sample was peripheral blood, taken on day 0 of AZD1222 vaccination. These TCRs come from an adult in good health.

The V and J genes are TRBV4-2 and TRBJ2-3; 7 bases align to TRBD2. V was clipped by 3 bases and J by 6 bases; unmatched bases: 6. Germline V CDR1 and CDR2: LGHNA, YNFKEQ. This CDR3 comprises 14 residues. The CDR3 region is CASSQMTSLDTQYF. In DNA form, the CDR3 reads TGTGCCAGCAGCCAGATGACTAGCCTGGATACGCAGTATTTT.

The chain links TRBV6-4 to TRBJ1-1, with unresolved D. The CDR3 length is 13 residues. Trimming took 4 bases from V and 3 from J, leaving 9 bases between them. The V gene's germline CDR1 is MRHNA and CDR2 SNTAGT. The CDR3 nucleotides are TGTGCCAGCAGTGCGGGAGAACACACTGAAGCTTTCTTT. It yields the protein CASSAGEHTEAFF.

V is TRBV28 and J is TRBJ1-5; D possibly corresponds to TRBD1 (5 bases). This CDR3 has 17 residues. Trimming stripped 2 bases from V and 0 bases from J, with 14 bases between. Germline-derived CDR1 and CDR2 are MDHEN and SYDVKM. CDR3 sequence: CASSLNGWGYSNQPQHF. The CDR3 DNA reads TGTGCCAGCAGTTTAAACGGTTGGGGCTATAGCAATCAGCCCCAGCATTTT.

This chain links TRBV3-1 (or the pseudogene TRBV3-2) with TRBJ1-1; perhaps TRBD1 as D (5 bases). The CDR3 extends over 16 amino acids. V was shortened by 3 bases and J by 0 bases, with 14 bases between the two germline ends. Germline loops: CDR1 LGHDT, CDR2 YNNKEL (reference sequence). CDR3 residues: CASSQTMGRLNTEAFF. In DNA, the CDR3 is TGTGCCAGCAGCCAGACAATGGGACGGTTGAACACTGAAGCTTTCTTT.

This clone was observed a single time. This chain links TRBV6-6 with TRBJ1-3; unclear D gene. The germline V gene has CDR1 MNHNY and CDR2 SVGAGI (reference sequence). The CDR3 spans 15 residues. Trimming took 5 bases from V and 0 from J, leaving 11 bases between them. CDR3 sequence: CASSTDASSGNTIYF. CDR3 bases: TGTGCCAGCAGTACCGACGCCAGCTCTGGAAACACCATATATTTT.

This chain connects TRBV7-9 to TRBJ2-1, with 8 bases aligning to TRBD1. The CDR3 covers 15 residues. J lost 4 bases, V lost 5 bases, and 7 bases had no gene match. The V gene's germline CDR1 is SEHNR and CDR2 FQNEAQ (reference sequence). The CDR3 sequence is CASSRQGFQYNEQFF. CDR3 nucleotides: TGTGCCAGCAGCCGACAGGGGTTCCAGTACAATGAGCAGTTCTTC.

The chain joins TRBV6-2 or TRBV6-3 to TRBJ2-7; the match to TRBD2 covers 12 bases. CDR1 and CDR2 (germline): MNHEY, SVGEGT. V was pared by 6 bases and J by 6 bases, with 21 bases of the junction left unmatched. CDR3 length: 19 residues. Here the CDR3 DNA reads TGTGCCAGCAGCCCTCGAACCCTCAGGCTAGCGGGGGGGGTTGGCGAGCAGTACTTC. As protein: CASSPRTLRLAGGVGEQYF.

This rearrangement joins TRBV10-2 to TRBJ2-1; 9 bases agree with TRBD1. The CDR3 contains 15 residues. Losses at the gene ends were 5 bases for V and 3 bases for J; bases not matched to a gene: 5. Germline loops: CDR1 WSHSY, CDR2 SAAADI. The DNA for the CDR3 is TGCGCCAGCAGTTTGGGACAGGGAGGCTACAATGAGCAGTTCTTC. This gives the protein CASSLGQGGYNEQFF.

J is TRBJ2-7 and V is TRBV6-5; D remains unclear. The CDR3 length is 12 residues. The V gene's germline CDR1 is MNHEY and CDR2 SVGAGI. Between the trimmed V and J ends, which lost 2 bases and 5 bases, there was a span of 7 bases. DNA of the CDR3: TGTGCCAGCAGTTACCCGCCGCACGAGCAGTACTTC. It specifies CASSYPPHEQYF.

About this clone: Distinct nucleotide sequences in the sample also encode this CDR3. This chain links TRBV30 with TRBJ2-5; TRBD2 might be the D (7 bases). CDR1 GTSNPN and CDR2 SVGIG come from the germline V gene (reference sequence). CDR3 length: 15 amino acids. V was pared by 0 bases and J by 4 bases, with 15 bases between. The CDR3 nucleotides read TGTGCCTGGAGTGTAGGGGGGGCCAGGGGAGAGACCCAGTACTTC. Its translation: CAWSVGGARGETQYF.

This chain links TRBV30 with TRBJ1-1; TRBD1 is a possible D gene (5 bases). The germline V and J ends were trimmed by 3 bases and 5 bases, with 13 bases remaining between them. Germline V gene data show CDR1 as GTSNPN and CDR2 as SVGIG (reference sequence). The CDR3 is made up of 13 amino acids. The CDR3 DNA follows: TGTGCCTGGAGCCGGGACCACGGGACTGAAGCTTTCTTT. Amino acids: CAWSRDHGTEAFF.

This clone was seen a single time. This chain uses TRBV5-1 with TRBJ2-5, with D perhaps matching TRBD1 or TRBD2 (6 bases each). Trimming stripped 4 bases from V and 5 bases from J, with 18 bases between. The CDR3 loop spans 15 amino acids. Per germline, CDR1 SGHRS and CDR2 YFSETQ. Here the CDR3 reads CASSLTTGGAETQYF. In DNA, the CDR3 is TGCGCCAGCAGCCTAACCACCGGGGGCGCTGAGACCCAGTACTTC.

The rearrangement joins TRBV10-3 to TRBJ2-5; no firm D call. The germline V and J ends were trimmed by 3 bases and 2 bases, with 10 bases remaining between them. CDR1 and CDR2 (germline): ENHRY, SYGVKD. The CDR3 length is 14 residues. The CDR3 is CAISERRTQETQYF. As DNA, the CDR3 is TGTGCCATCAGTGAACGCAGAACACAAGAGACCCAGTACTTC.

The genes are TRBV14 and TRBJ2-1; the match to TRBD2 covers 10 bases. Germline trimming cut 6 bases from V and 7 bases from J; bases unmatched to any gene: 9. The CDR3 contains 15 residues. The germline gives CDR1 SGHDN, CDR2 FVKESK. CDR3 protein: CASRASGRVSNEQFF. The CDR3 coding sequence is TGTGCCAGCAGGGCCAGCGGGAGGGTCTCTAATGAGCAGTTCTTC.

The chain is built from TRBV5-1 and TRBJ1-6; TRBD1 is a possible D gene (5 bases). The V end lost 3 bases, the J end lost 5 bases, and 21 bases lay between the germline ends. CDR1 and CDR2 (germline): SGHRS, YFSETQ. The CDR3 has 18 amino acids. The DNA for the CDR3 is TGCGCCAGCAGCTCCGGTGGGGACGCCGGTAATAATAATTCACCCCTCCACTTT. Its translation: CASSSGGDAGNNNSPLHF.

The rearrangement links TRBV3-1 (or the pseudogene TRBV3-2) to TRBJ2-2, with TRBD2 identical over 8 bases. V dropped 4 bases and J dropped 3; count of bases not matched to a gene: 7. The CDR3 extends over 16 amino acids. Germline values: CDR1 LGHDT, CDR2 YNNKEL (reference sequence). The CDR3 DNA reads TGTGCCAGCAGCCCTTTAGCGGGGTCGGACACCGGGGAGCTGTTTTTT. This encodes CASSPLAGSDTGELFF.

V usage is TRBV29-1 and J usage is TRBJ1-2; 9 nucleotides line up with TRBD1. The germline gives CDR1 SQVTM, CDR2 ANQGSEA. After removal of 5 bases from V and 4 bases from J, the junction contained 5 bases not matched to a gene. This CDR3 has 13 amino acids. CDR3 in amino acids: CSVSTGGSYGYTF. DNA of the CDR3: TGCAGCGTTTCCACAGGGGGCTCCTATGGCTACACCTTC.

CDR3 bases: TGTGCCAGTAGTCAGCTCATAAGGTGGGATGGCTACACCTTC. This translates into CASSQLIRWDGYTF. This chain links TRBV19 with TRBJ1-2; unclear D gene. Germline V lookup: CDR1 LNHDA, CDR2 SQIVND (reference sequence). This CDR3 region has 14 residues. V lost 5 bases and J 6 bases, leaving 16 bases between the germline ends.

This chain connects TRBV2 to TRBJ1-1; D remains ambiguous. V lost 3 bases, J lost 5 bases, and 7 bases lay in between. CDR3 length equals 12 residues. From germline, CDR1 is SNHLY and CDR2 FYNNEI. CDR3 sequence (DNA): TGTGCCAGCAGTGACCTGAGAACTGAAGCTTTCTTT. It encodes CASSDLRTEAFF.

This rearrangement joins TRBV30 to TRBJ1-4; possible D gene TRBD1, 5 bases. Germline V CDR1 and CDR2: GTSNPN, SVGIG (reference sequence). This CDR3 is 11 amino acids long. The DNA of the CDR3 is TGTGGGGGGGAGCGGGCCGAAAAACTGTTTTTT. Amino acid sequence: CGGERAEKLFF.

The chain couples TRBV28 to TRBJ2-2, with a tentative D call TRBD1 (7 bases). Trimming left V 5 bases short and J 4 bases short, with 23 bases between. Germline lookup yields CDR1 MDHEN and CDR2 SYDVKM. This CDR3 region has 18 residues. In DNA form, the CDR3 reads TGTGCCAGCAGTACCCACCGGGGGTCAGGGGGGTTCACCGGGGAGCTGTTTTTT. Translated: CASSTHRGSGGFTGELFF.

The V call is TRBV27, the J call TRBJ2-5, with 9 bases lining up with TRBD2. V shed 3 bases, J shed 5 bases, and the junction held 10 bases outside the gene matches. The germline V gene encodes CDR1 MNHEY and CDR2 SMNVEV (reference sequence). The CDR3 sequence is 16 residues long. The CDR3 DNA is TGTGCCAGCAGTTTCGGCGCGGGAGGGCCCTCGGAGACCCAGTACTTC. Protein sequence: CASSFGAGGPSETQYF.

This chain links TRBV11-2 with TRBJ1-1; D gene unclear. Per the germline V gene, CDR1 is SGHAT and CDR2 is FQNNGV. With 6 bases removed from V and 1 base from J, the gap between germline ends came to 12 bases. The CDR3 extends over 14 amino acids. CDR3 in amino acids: CASRLMPGNTEAFF. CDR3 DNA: TGTGCCAGCAGGCTGATGCCAGGGAACACTGAAGCTTTCTTT.

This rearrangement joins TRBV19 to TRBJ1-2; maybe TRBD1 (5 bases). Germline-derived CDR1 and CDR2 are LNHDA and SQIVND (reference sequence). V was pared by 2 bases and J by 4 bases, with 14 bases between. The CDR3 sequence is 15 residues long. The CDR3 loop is CASSISGTDSYGYTF. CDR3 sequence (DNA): TGTGCCAGTAGTATAAGCGGGACTGATAGCTATGGCTACACCTTC.

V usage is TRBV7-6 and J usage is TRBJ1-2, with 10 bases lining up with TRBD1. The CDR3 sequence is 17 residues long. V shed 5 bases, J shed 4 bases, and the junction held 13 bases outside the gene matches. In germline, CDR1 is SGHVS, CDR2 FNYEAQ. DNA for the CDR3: TGTGCCAGCAGCAAAGGGGGGACAGGGGACCTCGGCTATGGCTACACCTTC. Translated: CASSKGGTGDLGYGYTF.

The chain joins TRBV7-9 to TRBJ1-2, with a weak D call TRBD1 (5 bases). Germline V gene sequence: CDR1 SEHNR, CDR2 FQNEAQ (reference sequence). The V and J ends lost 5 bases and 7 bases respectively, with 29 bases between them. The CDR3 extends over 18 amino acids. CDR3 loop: CASSKSPIGQRLLGGYTF. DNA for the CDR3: TGTGCCAGCAGCAAATCCCCGATTGGACAACGCCTGCTGGGTGGCTACACCTTC.

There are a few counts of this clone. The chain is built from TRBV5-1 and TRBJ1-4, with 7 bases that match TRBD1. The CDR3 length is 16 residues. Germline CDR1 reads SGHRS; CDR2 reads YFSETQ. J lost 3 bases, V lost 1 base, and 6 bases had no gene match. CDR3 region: CASSLKEQGSNEKLFF. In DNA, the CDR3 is TGCGCCAGCAGCTTGAAGGAACAGGGGTCTAATGAAAAACTGTTTTTT.

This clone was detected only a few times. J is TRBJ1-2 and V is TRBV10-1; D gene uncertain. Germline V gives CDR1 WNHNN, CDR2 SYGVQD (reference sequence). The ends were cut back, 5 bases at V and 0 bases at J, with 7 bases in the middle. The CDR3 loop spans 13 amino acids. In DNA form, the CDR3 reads TGCGCCAGCAGTAACACTCCTAACTATGGCTACACCTTC. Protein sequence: CASSNTPNYGYTF.